Presented here are 3 T cell receptor beta chains from one specimen sequenced in a study of blood T cell repertoires in COVID-19. The assay was immunoSEQ multiplex PCR, and TCRdb's table has in-frame clones only and misses some. Of approximately 230,000 clones in the sample, about 86% are singletons; the top ten hold around 1.5%. Material: peripheral blood. The source of these receptors is an elderly man with acute or convalescent COVID-19.

The CDR3 DNA reads as TGTGCCAGCAGCCAAGGACACGCGAGGGGGTACGAGCAGTACTTC. Its translation: CASSQGHARGYEQYF. The J gene is TRBJ2-7, the V gene TRBV14; possible D gene TRBD1, 6 bases. Germline values: CDR1 SGHDN, CDR2 FVKESK. The CDR3 contains 15 residues. Trimming took off 1 base at V and 4 bases at J, with 14 bases between the two ends.

The V call is TRBV5-6, the J call TRBJ1-5; D is perhaps TRBD1 (5 bases). Trimming pared 4 bases from V and 3 bases from J, leaving 11 bases between. Germline assignment: CDR1 SGHDT and CDR2 YYEEEE. The CDR3 loop spans 14 amino acids. The CDR3 is CASSRRGPNQPQHF. The DNA for the CDR3 is TGTGCCAGCAGCCGGAGGGGACCCAATCAGCCCCAGCATTTT.

This clone occurred once. V gene TRBV29-1 combines with J gene TRBJ2-5; D is possibly TRBD1 (5 bases). Looked up from germline, CDR1 is SQVTM and CDR2 is ANQGSEA. This CDR3 contains 14 residues. Trimming left V 6 bases short and J 4 bases short, with 18 bases between. The CDR3 coding sequence is TGCAGCGTCCAAAGGGCGACAGATTTAGAGACCCAGTACTTC. Translation: CSVQRATDLETQYF.